This passage covers 17 T cell receptor beta chains from one sample sequenced in a study of T cell changes during pregnancy in multiple sclerosis. Generated by immunoSEQ multiplex PCR, the TCRdb table keeps only in-frame clones and is missing some. The data show 19,000 or so clones, approximately 91% seen once. This specimen consisted of CD8+ T cells from peripheral blood mononuclear cells, obtained after pregnancy. The receptor source for this set is a female donor in good health, enrolled as a control in a pregnancy study.

This clone occurred a few times. This sequence joins TRBV7-9 and TRBJ1-5; 7 bases are a match to TRBD1. After removal of 5 bases from V and 5 bases from J, the junction contained 6 bases not matched to a gene. The germline V gene encodes CDR1 SEHNR and CDR2 FQNEAQ (reference sequence). This CDR3 has 14 residues. This chain's CDR3 is CASSRSDRDQPQHF. CDR3 DNA: TGTGCCAGCAGCCGTAGTGACAGGGATCAGCCCCAGCATTTT.

The CDR3 DNA is TGCGCCAGCAGCGGCAGGGGGCGCGTCGAAGATACGCAGTATTTT. This encodes CASSGRGRVEDTQYF. This chain uses TRBV5-1 with TRBJ2-3; TRBD1 agrees at 8 bases. V shed 4 bases, J shed 5 bases, and the junction held 9 bases outside the gene matches. CDR1 SGHRS and CDR2 YFSETQ come from the germline V gene. The CDR3 spans 15 residues.

The V call is TRBV18, the J call TRBJ2-3, with D hard to call. Trimming took 7 bases from V and 1 from J, leaving 12 bases between them. Germline-derived CDR1 and CDR2 are KGHSH and LQKENI. The CDR3 has 14 residues. For the CDR3, the DNA is TGTGCCAGCTGCGCAGCGTTTCGCACAGATACGCAGTATTTT. The encoded protein is CASCAAFRTDTQYF.

The chain joins TRBV6-4 to TRBJ2-1; 9 positions match TRBD1. CDR3 length: 16 residues. Trimming cost V 3 bases and J 5 bases; bases outside gene matches: 8. Germline CDR1 MRHNA, CDR2 SNTAGT. CDR3 DNA sequence: TGTGCCAGCAGTGAAAACCCTGGACAGGGGAACAATGAGCAGTTCTTC. Amino acids: CASSENPGQGNNEQFF.

The rearrangement uses TRBV7-6 and TRBJ1-2, with 8 bases identical to TRBD1. Losses at the gene ends were 8 bases for V and 3 bases for J; bases not matched to a gene: 11. Germline CDR1 SGHVS, CDR2 FNYEAQ. This CDR3 contains 15 residues. CDR3 bases: TGTGCCAGCTTGCCCGGCGTGGACAGGGACTATGGCTACACCTTC. This codes for CASLPGVDRDYGYTF.

In this sample, this clone turned up a few times. This rearrangement joins TRBV6-4 to TRBJ1-6; 10 bases are a match to TRBD1. This CDR3 spans 15 amino acids. With 5 bases clipped from V and 9 bases from J, the junction kept 7 bases outside the gene matches. Germline CDR1 and CDR2: MRHNA and SNTAGT. CDR3 sequence reads: CASSSTGGLRSPLHF. CDR3 coding DNA: TGTGCCAGCAGTTCGACAGGGGGCCTGCGTTCACCCCTCCACTTT.

In this sample, this clone turned up once. J is TRBJ1-3 and V is TRBV6-5; a weak D match, TRBD1 (5 bases). CDR3 length: 13 residues. Germline V gene sequence: CDR1 MNHEY, CDR2 SVGAGI. Trimming cost V 5 bases and J 4 bases, with 9 bases left between them. CDR3 coding DNA: TGTGCCAGCAGTCCAGGGAACGGAAACACCATATATTTT. Translating gives CASSPGNGNTIYF.

A few counts support this clone. This rearrangement joins TRBV2 to TRBJ1-2; 10 bases are shared with TRBD1. Germline CDR1 reads SNHLY; CDR2 reads FYNNEI. This CDR3 region has 17 residues. The CDR3 DNA follows: TGTGCGAAGCCCGGATCGGAGACAGGGGGCCCGAACTATGGCTACACCTTC. This codes for CAKPGSETGGPNYGYTF.

The V call is TRBV7-2, the J call TRBJ2-1; TRBD2 might be the D (6 bases). Germline V gene data show CDR1 as SGHTA and CDR2 as FQGNSA. The CDR3 consists of 15 residues. Trimming removed 5 bases from V and 3 bases from J, with 14 bases in between. The CDR3 DNA sequence: TGTGCCAGCAGCCCAATAGCGGTAAGCTACAATGAGCAGTTCTTC. It codes for CASSPIAVSYNEQFF.

This chain joins TRBV27 and TRBJ2-1; D is ambiguous. Trimming took 3 bases from V and 5 from J, leaving 11 bases between them. Germline CDR1 reads MNHEY; CDR2 reads SMNVEV (reference sequence). CDR3 length: 14 amino acids. CDR3 region: CASSLAGPNNEQFF. The CDR3 DNA reads TGTGCCAGCAGTTTGGCTGGCCCCAACAATGAGCAGTTCTTC.

The chain links TRBV6-1 to TRBJ2-5; 10 bases match TRBD1. The CDR3 runs to 15 residues. The V gene's germline CDR1 is MNHNS and CDR2 SASEGT. The junction had 8 bases not matched to a gene; V was cut back by 6 bases and J by 4 bases. CDR3 amino acids: CASSPTGGSPETQYF. The CDR3, as DNA: TGTGCCAGCAGCCCGACAGGGGGCAGCCCAGAGACCCAGTACTTC.

The CDR3 DNA sequence: TGTGCCAGCAGCTTAGCGCACGGGGCGGGGTTCGGTGGCTACACCTTC. Translated, it gives CASSLAHGAGFGGYTF. The chain joins TRBV7-9 to TRBJ1-2; maybe TRBD1 (5 bases). The CDR3 covers 16 residues. The germline V gene has CDR1 SEHNR and CDR2 FQNEAQ (reference sequence). Deletions cut 0 bases from V and 7 bases from J, with 18 bases between.

This clone was detected once. The chain uses TRBV6-4 and TRBJ2-1, with 8 bases aligning to TRBD2. V shed 3 bases, J shed 4 bases, and the junction held 5 bases outside the gene matches. The CDR3 runs to 15 residues. Germline V gives CDR1 MRHNA, CDR2 SNTAGT. For the CDR3, the DNA is TGTGCCAGCAGTGAGGAAGCGGGAGAGTACAATGAGCAGTTCTTC. Its translation: CASSEEAGEYNEQFF.

The V call is TRBV7-9, the J call TRBJ2-3; 10 bases agree with TRBD2. Trimming cost V 3 bases and J 6 bases; bases outside gene matches: 3. There are 14 residues in the CDR3. Germline V lookup: CDR1 SEHNR, CDR2 FQNEAQ (reference sequence). The CDR3 protein is CASSLGLAPDTQYF. The CDR3, as DNA: TGTGCCAGCAGCTTGGGACTAGCGCCCGATACGCAGTATTTT.

The chain employs TRBV13 and TRBJ1-1; D might be TRBD1 (5 bases). The CDR3 spans 14 residues. Germline CDR1 PRHDT, CDR2 FYEKMQ (reference sequence). V was pared by 6 bases and J by 4 bases, with 15 bases between. The CDR3 bases are TGTGCCAGCAGATTATCCCAGGGTTCCACTGAAGCTTTCTTT. Translating gives CASRLSQGSTEAFF.

This sequence joins TRBV19 and TRBJ2-4, with 9 bases aligning to TRBD2. The V gene's germline CDR1 is LNHDA and CDR2 SQIVND (reference sequence). This CDR3 region has 14 residues. The J segment lost 12 bases and the V segment lost 8 bases, leaving 14 bases of the junction unmatched. The CDR3 loop reads CASQAGTSSPPQYF. DNA of the CDR3: TGTGCCAGTCAAGCCGGGACTAGCTCTCCCCCTCAGTACTTC.

The chain employs TRBV4-1 and TRBJ2-1; 10 bases map to TRBD2. CDR1 is MGHRA and CDR2 is YSYEKL in the germline V gene. This CDR3 has 15 residues. The J segment lost 9 bases and the V segment lost 1 base, leaving 6 bases of the junction unmatched. In nucleotides, the CDR3 is TGCGCCAGCAGCCAAGTACTAGCGGGATCCCTTGAGCAGTTCTTC. It specifies CASSQVLAGSLEQFF.